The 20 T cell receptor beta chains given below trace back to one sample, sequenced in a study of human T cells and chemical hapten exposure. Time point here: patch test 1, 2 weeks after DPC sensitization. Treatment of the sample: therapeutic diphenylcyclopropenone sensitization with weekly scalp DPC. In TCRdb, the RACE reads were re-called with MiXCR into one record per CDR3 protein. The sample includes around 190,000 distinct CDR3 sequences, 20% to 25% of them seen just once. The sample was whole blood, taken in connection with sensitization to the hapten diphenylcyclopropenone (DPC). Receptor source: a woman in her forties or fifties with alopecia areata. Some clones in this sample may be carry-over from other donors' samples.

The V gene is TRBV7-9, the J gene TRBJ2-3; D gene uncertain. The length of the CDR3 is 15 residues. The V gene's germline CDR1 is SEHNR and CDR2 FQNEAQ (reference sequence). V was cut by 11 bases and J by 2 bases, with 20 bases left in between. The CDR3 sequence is CAGNHFEAYTDTQYF. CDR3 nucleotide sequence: TGTGCCGGCAACCATTTCGAAGCCTACACAGATACGCAGTATTTT. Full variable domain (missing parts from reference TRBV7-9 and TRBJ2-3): DTGVSQNPRHKITKRGQNVTFRCDPISEHNRLYWYRQTLGQGPEFLTYFQNEAQLEKSRLLSDRFSAERPKGSFSTLEIQRTEQGDSAMYLCAGNHFEAYTDTQYFGPGTRLTVL.

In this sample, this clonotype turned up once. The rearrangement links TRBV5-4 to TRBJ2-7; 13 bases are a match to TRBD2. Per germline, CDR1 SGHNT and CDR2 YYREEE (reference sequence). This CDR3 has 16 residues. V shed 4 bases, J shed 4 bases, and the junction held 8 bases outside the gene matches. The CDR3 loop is CASSPTSGRADYEQYF. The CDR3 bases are TGTGCCAGCAGCCCCACTAGCGGGAGGGCGGATTACGAGCAGTACTTC.

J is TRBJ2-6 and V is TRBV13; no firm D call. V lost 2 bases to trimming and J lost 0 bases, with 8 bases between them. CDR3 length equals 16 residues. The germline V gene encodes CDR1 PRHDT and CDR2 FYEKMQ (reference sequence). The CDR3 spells CASSLYPTSGANVLTF. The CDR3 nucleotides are TGTGCCAGCAGCTTATATCCGACCTCTGGGGCCAACGTCCTGACTTTC.

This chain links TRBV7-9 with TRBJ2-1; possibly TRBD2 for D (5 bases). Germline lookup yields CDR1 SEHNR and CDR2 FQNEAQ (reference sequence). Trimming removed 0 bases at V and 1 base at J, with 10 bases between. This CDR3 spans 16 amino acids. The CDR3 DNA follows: TGTGCCAGCAGCTTAGCCGTGGGAGAGTCCTACAATGAGCAGTTCTTC. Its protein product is CASSLAVGESYNEQFF.

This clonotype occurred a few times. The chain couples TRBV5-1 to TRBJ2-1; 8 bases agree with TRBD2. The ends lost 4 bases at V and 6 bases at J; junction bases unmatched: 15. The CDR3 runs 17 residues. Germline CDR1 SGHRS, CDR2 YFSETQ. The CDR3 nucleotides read TGCGCCAGCAGCAATTTCCAGCGGGAGCGGGGGCCCAATGAGCAGTTCTTC. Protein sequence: CASSNFQRERGPNEQFF.

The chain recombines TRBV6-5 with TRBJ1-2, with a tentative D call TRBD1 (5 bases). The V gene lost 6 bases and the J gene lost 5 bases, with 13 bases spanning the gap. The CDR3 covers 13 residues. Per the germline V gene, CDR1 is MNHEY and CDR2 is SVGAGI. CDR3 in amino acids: CASRGDDAYGYTF. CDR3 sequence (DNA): TGTGCCAGCAGGGGGGACGACGCTTATGGCTACACCTTC.

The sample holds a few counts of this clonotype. CDR3 sequence reads: CASSLVQGQGPEAFF. The CDR3 region has the DNA TGCGCCAGCAGCTTGGTACAGGGCCAAGGCCCTGAAGCTTTCTTT. The chain combines TRBV5-1 with TRBJ1-1, with D tentatively TRBD1 (6 bases). Looked up from germline, CDR1 is SGHRS and CDR2 is YFSETQ. Trimming took 0 bases from V and 6 from J, leaving 15 bases between them. The CDR3 sequence is 15 residues long. The full variable domain, in which reference TRBV5-1 and TRBJ1-1 provide the parts outside the CDR3, is KAGVTQTPRYLIKTRGQQVTLSCSPISGHRSVSWYQQTPGQGLQFLFEYFSETQRNKGNFPGRFSGRQFSNSRSEMNVSTLELGDSALYLCASSLVQGQGPEAFFGQGTRLTVV.

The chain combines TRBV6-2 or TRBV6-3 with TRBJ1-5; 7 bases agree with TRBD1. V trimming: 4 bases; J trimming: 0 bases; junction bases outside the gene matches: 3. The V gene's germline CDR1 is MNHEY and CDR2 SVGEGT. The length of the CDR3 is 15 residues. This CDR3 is CASSSTGNSNQPQHF. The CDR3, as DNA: TGTGCCAGCAGTTCGACAGGGAATAGCAATCAGCCCCAGCATTTT.

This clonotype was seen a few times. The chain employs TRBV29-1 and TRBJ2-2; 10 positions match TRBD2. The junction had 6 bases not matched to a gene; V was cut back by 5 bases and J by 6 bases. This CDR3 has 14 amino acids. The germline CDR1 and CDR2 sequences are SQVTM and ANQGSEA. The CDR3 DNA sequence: TGCAGCGTTCAGCCTAGCGGGAGACCCGGGGAGCTGTTTTTT. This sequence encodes CSVQPSGRPGELFF.

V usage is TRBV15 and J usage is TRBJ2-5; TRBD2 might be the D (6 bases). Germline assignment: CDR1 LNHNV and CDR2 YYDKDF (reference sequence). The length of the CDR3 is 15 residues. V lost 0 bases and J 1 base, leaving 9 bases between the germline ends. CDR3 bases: TGTGCCACCAGCAGAGATCGGAGGGCCCAAGAGACCCAGTACTTC. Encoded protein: CATSRDRRAQETQYF.

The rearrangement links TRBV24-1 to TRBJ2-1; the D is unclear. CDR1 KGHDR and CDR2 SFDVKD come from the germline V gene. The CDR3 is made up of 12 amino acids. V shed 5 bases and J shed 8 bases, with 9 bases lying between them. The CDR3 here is CATSVGRHEQFF. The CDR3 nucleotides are TGTGCCACCAGTGTTGGTAGGCATGAGCAGTTCTTC.

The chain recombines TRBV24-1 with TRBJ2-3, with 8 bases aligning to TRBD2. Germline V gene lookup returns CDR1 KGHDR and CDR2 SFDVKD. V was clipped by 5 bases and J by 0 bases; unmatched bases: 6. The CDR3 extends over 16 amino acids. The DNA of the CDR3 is TGTGCCACCAGTGGAAGCGGGAGACCAAGCACAGATACGCAGTATTTT. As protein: CATSGSGRPSTDTQYF.

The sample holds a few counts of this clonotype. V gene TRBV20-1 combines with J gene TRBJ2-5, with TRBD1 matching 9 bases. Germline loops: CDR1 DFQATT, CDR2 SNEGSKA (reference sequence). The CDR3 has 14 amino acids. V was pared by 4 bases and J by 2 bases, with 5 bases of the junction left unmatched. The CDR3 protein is CSANQDRGQETQYF. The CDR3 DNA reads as TGCAGTGCTAACCAAGACAGGGGGCAAGAGACCCAGTACTTC.

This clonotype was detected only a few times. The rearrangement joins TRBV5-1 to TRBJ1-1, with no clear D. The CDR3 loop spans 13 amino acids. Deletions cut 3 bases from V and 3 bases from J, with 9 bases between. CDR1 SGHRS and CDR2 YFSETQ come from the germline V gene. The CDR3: CASSWAGDTEAFF. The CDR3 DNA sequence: TGCGCCAGCAGCTGGGCCGGAGACACTGAAGCTTTCTTT.

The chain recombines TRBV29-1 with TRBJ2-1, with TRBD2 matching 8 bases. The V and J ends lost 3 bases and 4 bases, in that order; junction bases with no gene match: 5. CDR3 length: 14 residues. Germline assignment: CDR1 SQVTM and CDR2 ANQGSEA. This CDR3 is CSVDPSGRYNEQFF. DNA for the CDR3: TGCAGCGTTGACCCTAGCGGGCGATACAATGAGCAGTTCTTC.

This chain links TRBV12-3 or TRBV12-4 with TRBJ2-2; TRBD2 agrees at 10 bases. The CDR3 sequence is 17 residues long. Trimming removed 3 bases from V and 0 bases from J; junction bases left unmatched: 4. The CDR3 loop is CASSLSLAGANTGELFF. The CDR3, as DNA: TGTGCCAGCAGTTTGTCCCTAGCGGGGGCGAACACCGGGGAGCTGTTTTTT.

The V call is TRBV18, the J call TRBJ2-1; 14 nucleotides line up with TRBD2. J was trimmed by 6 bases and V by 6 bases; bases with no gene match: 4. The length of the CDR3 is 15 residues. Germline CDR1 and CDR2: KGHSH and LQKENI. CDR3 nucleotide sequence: TGTGCCAGCTCCCCCGGGACTAGCGGGAGCAATGAGCAGTTCTTC. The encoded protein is CASSPGTSGSNEQFF.

The CDR3 loop reads CASSPFRGIREAFF. The CDR3 DNA is TGTGCCAGCAGTCCCTTCCGAGGAATAAGGGAAGCTTTCTTT. V gene TRBV27 combines with J gene TRBJ1-1; D gene ambiguous. Trimming removed 5 bases at V and 8 bases at J, with 18 bases between. Germline V gives CDR1 MNHEY, CDR2 SMNVEV (reference sequence). CDR3 length: 14 amino acids.

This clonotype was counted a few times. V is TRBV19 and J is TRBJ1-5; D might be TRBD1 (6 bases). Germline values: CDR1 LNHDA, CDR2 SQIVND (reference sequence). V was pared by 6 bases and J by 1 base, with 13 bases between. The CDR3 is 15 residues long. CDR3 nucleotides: TGTGCCAGTAGAAACCGACAGGTCAGCAATCAGCCCCAGCATTTT. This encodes CASRNRQVSNQPQHF.

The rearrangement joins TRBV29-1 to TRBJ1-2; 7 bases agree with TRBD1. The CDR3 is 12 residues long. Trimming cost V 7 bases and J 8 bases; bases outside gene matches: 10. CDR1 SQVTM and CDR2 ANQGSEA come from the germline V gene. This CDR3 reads CSAVTGVEGYTF. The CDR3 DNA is TGCAGCGCTGTAACAGGGGTTGAAGGCTACACCTTC.